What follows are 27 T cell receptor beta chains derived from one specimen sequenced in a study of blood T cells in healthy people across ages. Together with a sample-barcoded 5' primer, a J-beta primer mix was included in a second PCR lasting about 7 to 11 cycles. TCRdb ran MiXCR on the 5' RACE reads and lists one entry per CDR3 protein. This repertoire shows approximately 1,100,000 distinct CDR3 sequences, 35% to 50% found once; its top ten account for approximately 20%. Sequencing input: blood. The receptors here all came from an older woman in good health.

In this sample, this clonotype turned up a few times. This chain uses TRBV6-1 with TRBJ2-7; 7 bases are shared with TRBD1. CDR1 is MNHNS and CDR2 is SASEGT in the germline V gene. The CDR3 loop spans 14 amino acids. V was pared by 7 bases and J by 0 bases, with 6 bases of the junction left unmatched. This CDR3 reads CASTKTGISYEQYF. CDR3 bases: TGTGCCAGCACAAAGACAGGGATCTCCTACGAGCAGTACTTC.

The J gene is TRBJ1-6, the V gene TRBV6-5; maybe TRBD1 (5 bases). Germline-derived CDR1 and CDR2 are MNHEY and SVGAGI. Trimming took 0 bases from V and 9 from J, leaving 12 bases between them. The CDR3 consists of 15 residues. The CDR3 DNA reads TGTGCCAGCAGTTACTCGATCGGGGCAGGTTCACCCCTCCACTTT. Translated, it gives CASSYSIGAGSPLHF.

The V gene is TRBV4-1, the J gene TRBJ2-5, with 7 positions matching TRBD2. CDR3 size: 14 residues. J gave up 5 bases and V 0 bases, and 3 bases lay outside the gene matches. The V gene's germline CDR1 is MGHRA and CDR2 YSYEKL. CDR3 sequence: CASSQETLAETQYF. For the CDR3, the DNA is TGCGCCAGCAGCCAAGAGACACTAGCGGAGACCCAGTACTTC.

This CDR3 reads CASSLAALYNEQYF. CDR3 nucleotides: TGTGCCAGCAGCTTAGCGGCCCTCTACAATGAGCAGTACTTC. V is TRBV11-1 and J is TRBJ2-1; no clear D gene. The end of the DNA fits TRBJ2-7 better, so the J call may be wrong. Germline lookup yields CDR1 SGHAT and CDR2 FQDESV (reference sequence). This CDR3 spans 14 amino acids.

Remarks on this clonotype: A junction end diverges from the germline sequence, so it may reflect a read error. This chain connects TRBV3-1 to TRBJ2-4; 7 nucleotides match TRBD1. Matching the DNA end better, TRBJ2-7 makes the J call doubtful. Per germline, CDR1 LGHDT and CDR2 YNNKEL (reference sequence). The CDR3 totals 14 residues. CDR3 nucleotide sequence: TGTGCCGGCAGCCACTGTGACAGGGACTACGAGCAGTACTTC. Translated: CAGSHCDRDYEQYF.

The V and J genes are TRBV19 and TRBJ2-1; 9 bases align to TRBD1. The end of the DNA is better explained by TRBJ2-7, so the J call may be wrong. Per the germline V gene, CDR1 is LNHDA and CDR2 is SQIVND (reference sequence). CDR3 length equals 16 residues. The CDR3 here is CASSIGGGTGTYEQYF. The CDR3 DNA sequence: TGTGCCAGTAGTATCGGGGGCGGGACAGGGACCTACGAGCAGTACTTC.

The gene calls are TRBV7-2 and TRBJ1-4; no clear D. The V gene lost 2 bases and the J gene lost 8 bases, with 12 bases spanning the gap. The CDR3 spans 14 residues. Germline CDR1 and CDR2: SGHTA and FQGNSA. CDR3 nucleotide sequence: TGTGCCAGCAGCTTATGGGAGGGTCACGAAAAACTGTTTTTT. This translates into CASSLWEGHEKLFF.

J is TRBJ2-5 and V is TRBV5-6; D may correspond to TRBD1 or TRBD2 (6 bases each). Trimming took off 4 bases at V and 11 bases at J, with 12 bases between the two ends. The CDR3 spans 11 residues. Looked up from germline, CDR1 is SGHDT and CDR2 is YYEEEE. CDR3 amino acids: CASSGGLAQYF. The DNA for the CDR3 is TGTGCCAGCAGCGGGGGGCTAGCGCAGTACTTC.

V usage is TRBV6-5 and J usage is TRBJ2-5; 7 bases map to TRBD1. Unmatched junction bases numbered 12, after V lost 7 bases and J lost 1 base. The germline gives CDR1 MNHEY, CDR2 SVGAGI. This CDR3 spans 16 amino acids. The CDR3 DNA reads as TGTGCCAGCACCACGTGGGTGGCAGGGGGCCAAGAGACCCAGTACTTC. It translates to CASTTWVAGGQETQYF.

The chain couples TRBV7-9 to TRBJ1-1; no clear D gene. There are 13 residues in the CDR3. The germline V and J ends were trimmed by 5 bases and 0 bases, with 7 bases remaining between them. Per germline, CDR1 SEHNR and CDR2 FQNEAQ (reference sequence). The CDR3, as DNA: TGTGCCAGCAGCATTGACATGAACACTGAAGCTTTCTTT. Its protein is CASSIDMNTEAFF.

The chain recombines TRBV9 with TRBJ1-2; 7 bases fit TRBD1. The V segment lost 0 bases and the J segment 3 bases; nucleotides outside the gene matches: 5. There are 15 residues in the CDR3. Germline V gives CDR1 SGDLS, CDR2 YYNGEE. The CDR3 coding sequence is TGTGCCAGCAGCGTAGGGCCCGGGACAGACTATGGCTACACCTTC. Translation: CASSVGPGTDYGYTF. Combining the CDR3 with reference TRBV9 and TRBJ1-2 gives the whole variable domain DSGVTQTPKHLITATGQRVTLRCSPRSGDLSVYWYQQSLDQGLQFLIQYYNGEERAKGNILERFSAQQFPDLHSELNLSSLELGDSALYFCASSVGPGTDYGYTFGSGTRLTVV.

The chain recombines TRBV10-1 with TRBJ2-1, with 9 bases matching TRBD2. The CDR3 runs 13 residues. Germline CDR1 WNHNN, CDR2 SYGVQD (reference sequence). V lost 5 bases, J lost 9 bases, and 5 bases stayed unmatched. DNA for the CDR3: TGCGCCAGCAGTACAACGGGACTAGCTGAGCAGTTCTTC. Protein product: CASSTTGLAEQFF.

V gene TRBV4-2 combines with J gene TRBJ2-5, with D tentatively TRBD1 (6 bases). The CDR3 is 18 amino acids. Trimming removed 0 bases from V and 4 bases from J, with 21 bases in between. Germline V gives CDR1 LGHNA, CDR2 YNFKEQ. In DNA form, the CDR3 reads TGTGCCAGCAGCCAAGATCTAACGGCGGCTAGCAGGGGAGAGACCCAGTACTTC. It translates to CASSQDLTAASRGETQYF.

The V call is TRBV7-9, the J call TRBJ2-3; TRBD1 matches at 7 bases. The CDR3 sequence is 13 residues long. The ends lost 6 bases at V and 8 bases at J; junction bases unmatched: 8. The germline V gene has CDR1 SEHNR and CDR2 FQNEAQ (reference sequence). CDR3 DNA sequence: TGTGCCAGCAGTCCCTGGGACAGCCTTACGCAGTATTTT. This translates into CASSPWDSLTQYF.

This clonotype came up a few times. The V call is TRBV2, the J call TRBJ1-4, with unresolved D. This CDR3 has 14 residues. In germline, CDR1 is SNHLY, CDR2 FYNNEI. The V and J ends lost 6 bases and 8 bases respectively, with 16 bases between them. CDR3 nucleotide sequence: TGTGCCAGCAGGGGAGCTAGCCCGGGAGAAAAACTGTTTTTT. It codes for CASRGASPGEKLFF.

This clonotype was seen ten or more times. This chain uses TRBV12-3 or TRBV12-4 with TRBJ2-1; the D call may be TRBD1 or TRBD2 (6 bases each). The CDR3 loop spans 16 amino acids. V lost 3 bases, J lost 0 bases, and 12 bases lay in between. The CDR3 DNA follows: TGTGCCAGCAGTTTGGTTGGGGGGCCCTCCTACAATGAGCAGTTCTTC. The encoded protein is CASSLVGGPSYNEQFF.

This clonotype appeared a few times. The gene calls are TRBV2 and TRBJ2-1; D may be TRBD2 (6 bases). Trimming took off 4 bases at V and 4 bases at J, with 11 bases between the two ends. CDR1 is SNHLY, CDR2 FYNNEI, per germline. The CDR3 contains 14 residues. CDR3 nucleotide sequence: TGTGCCAGCAGTGTGGCGGGGTGGTACAATGAGCAGTTCTTC. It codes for CASSVAGWYNEQFF.

The CDR3 DNA reads as TGTGCCACCAGCAGAGAGACAGGGTTAGTGAAGGTTCGAGGCTACACCTTC. Encoded protein: CATSRETGLVKVRGYTF. The gene calls are TRBV15 and TRBJ1-2, with 7 bases that match TRBD1. After removal of 0 bases from V and 8 bases from J, the junction contained 15 bases not matched to a gene. This CDR3 is built from 17 residues. Looked up from germline, CDR1 is LNHNV and CDR2 is YYDKDF (reference sequence).

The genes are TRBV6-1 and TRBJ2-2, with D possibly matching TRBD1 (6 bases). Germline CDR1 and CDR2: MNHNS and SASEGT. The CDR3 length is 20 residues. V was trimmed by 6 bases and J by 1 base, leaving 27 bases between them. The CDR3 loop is CASRSPGPKMGQMNTGELFF. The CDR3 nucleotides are TGTGCCAGCAGGTCCCCCGGTCCGAAGATGGGACAAATGAACACCGGGGAGCTGTTTTTT.

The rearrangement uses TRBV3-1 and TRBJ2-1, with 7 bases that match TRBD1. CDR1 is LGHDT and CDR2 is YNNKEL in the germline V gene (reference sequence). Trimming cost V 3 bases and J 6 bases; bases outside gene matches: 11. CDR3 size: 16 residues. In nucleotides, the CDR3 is TGTGCCAGCAGCCACAAACCCGGGACAGACCGCAATGAGCAGTTCTTC. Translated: CASSHKPGTDRNEQFF.

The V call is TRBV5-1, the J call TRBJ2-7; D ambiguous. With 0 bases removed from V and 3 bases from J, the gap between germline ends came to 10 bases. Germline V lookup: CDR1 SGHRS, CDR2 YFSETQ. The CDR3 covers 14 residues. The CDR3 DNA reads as TGCGCCAGCAGCTTGGCGGTCCCTAGCTACGAGCAGTACTTC. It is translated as CASSLAVPSYEQYF.

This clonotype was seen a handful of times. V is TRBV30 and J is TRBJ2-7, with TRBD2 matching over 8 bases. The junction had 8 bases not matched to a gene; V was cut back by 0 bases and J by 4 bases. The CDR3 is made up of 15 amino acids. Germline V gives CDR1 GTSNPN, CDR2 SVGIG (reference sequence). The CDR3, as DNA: TGTGCCTGGAGTGTACGGGGGGGCCAACCTTACGAGCAGTACTTC. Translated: CAWSVRGGQPYEQYF. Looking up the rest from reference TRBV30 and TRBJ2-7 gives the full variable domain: SQTIHQWPATLVQPVGSPLSLECTVEGTSNPNLYWYRQAAGRGLQLLFYSVGIGQISSEVPQNLSASRPQDRQFILSSKKLLLSDSGFYLCAWSVRGGQPYEQYFGPGTRLTVT.

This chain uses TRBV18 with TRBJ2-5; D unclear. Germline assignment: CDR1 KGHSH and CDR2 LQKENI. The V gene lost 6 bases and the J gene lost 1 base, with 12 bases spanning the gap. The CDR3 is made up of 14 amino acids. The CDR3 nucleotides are TGTGCCAGCTCCGGAGCGAAGACCCAAGAGACCCAGTACTTC. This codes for CASSGAKTQETQYF.

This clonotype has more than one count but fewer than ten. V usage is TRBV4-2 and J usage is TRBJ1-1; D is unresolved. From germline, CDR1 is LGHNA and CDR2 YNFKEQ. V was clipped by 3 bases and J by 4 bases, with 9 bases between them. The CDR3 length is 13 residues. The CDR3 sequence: CASSQEPGTEAFF. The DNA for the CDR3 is TGTGCCAGCAGCCAGGAACCTGGCACTGAAGCTTTCTTT.

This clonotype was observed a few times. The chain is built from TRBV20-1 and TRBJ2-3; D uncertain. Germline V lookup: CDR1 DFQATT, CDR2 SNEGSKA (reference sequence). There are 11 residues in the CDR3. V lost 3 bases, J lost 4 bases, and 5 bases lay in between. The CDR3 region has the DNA TGCAGTGCTAGTTGGGCAGATACGCAGTATTTT. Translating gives CSASWADTQYF.

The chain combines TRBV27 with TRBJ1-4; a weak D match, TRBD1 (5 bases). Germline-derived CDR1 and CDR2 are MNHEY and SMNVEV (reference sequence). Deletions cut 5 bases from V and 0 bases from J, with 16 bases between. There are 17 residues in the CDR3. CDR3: CASSPLWRGATNEKLFF. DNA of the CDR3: TGTGCCAGCAGTCCCCTATGGAGGGGCGCAACTAATGAAAAACTGTTTTTT. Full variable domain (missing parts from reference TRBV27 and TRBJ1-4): EAQVTQNPRYLITVTGKKLTVTCSQNMNHEYMSWYRQDPGLGLRQIYYSMNVEVTDKGDVPEGYKVSRKEKRNFPLILESPSPNQTSLYFCASSPLWRGATNEKLFFGSGTQLSVL.

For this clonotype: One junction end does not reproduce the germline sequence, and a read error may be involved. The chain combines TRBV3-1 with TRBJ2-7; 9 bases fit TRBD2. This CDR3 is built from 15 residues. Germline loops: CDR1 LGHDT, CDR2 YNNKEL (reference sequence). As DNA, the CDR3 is TGTGCCAGCACCCGGAGTAGCGGGAGCTCCGACGAGCAGTACTTC. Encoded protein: CASTRSSGSSDEQYF.